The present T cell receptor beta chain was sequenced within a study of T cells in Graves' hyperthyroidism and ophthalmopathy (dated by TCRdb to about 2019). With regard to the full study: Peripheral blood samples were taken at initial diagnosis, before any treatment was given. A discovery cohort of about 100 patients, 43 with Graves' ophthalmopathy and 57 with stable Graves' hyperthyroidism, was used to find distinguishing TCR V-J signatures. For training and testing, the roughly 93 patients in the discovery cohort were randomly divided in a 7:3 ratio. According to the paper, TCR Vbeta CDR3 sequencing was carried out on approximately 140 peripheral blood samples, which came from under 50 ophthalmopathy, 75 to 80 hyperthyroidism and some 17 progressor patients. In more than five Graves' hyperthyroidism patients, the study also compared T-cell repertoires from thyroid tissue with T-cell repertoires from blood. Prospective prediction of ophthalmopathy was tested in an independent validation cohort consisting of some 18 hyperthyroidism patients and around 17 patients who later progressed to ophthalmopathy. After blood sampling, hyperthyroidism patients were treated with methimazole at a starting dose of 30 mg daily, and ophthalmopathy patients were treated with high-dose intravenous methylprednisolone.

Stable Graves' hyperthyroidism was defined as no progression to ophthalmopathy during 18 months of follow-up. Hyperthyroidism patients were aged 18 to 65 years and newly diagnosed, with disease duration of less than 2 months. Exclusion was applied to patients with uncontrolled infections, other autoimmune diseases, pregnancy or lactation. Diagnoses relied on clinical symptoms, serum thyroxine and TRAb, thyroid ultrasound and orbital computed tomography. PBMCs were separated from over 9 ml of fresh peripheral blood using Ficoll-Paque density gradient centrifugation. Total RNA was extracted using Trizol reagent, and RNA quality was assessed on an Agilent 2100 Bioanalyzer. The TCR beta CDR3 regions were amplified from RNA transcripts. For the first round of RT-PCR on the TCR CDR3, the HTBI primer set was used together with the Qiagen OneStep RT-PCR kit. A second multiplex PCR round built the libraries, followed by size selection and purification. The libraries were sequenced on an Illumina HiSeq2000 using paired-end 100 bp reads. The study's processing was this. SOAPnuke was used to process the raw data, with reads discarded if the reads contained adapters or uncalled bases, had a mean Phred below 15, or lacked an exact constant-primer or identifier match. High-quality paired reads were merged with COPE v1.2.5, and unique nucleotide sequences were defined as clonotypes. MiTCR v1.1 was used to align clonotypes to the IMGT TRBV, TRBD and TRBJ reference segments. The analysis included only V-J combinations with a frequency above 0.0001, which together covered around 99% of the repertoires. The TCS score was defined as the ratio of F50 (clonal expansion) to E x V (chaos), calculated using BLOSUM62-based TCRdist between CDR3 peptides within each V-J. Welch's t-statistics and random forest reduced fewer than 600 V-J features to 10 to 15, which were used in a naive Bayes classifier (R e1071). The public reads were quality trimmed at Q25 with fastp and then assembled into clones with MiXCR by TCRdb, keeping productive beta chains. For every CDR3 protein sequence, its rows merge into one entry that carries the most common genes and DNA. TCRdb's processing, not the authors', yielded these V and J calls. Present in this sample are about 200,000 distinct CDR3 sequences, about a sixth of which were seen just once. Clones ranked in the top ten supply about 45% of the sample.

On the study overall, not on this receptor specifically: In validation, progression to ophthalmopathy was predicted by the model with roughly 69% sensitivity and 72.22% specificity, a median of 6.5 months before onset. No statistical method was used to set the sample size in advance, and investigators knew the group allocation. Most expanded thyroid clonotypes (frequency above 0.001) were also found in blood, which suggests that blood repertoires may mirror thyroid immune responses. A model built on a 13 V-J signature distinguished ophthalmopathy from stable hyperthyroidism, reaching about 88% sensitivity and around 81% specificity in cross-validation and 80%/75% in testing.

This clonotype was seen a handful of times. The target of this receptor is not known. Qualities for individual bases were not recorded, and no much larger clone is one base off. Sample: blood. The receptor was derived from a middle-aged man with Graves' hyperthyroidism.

The CDR3 protein sequence reads: CASSQTGQGSYEQYF. The DNA sequence follows: TGTGCCAGCAGCCAGACGGGACAGGGTTCCTACGAGCAGTACTTC. The chain joins TRBV14 to TRBJ2-7; TRBD1 lines up with 9 middle nucleotides. Reading from cysteine to phenylalanine, the CDR3 counts 15 amino acids. Solely the CDR3 DNA is kept, with 45 bases framed from the first base. The germline V and J ends show losses of 3 bases and 1 base respectively, and no gene match explains 4 bases of the junction. Sequences SGHDN (CDR1) and FVKESK (CDR2) are obtained from the germline V gene.